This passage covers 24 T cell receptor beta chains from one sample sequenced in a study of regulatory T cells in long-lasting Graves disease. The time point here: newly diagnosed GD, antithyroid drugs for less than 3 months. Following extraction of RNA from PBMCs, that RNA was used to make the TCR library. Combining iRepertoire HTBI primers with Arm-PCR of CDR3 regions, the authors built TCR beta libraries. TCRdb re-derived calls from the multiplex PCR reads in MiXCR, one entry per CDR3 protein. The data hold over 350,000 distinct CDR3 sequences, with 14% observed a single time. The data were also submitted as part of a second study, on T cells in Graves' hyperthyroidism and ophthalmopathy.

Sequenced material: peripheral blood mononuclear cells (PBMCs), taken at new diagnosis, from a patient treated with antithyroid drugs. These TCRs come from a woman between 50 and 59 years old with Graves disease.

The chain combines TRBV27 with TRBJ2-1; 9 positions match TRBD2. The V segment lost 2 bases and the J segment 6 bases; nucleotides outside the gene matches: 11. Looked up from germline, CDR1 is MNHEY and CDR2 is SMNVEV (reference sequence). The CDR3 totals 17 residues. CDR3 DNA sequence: TGTGCCAGCAGTTTAGGTGGCGGGAGGGCCGGCGGCAATGAGCAGTTCTTC. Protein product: CASSLGGGRAGGNEQFF.

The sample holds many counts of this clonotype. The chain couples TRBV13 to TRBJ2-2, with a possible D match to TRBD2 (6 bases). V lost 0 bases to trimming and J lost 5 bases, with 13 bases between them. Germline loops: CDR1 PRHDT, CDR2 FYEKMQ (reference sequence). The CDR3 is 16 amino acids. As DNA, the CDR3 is TGTGCCAGCAGCTTAGGGGGCGGGGTGAAGACCGGGGAGCTGTTTTTT. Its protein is CASSLGGGVKTGELFF.

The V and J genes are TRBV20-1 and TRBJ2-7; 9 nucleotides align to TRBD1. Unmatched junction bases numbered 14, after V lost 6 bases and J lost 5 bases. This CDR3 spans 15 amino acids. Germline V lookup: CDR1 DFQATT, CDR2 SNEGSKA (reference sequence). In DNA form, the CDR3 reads TGCAGTGCAATTAACCCGGGACAGGGTGAGCACGAGCAGTACTTC. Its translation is CSAINPGQGEHEQYF.

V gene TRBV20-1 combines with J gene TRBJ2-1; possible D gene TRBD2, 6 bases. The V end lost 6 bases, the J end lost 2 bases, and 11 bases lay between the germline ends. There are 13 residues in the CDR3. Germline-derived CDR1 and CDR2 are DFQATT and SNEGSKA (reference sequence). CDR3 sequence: CSASGTAYNEQFF. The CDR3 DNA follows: TGCAGTGCGTCCGGGACTGCCTACAATGAGCAGTTCTTC.

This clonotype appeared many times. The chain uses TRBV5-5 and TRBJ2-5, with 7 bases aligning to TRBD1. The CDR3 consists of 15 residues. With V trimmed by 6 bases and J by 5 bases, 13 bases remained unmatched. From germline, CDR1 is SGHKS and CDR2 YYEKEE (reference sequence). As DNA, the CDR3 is TGTGCCAGCACCGACAGGGTTGGACTGTGGGAGACCCAGTACTTC. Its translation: CASTDRVGLWETQYF.

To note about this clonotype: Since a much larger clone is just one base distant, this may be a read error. CDR3 loop: CASSSLQGLNEQFF. As DNA, the CDR3 is TGTGCCAGCAGTTCTCTACAGGGACTCAATGAGCAGTTCTTC. The chain employs TRBV12-3 or TRBV12-4 and TRBJ2-1; tentatively, D is TRBD1 or TRBD2 (6 bases each). The CDR3 has 14 residues. With 4 bases removed from V and 6 bases from J, the gap between germline ends came to 13 bases.

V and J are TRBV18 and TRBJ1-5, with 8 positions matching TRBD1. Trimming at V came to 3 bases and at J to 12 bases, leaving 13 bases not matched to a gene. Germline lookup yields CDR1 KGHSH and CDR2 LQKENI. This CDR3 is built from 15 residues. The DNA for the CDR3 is TGTGCCAGCTCACCGGGGGGGCCAGGACAGGGCCACCAGCATTTT. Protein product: CASSPGGPGQGHQHF.

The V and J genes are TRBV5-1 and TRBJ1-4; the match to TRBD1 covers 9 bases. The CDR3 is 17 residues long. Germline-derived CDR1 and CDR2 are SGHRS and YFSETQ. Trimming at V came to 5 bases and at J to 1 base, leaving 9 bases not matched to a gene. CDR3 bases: TGCGCCAGCAGGAAGGGACAGGGCACTGTAACTAATGAAAAACTGTTTTTT. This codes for CASRKGQGTVTNEKLFF.

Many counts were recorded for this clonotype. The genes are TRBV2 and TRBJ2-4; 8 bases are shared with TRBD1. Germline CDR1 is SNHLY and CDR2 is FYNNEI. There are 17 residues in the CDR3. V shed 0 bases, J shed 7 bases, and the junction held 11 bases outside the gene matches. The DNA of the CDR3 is TGTGCCAGCAGTGAAGCTGCCGGACAGGGACCGCGGAACATTCAGTACTTC. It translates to CASSEAAGQGPRNIQYF.

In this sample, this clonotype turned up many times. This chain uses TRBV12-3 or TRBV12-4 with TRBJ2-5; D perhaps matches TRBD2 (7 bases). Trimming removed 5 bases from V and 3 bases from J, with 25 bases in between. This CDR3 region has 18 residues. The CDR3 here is CASSSIARGTSGEETQYF. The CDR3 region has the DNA TGTGCCAGCAGTAGTATCGCGCGGGGGACATCGGGGGAAGAGACCCAGTACTTC.

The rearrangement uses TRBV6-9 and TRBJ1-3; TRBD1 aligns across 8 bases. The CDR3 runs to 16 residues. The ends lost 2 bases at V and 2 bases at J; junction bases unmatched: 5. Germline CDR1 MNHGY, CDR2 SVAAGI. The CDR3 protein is CASSYGTGGPGNTIYF. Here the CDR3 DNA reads TGTGCCAGCAGTTATGGGACAGGTGGCCCTGGAAACACCATATATTTT.

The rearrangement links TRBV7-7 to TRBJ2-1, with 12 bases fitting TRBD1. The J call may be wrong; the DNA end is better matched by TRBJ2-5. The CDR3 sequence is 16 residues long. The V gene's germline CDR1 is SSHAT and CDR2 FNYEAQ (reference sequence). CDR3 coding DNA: TGTGCCAGCAGCTTAACCGGGACAGGGGGCGAGGAGACCCAGTACTTC. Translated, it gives CASSLTGTGGEETQYF.

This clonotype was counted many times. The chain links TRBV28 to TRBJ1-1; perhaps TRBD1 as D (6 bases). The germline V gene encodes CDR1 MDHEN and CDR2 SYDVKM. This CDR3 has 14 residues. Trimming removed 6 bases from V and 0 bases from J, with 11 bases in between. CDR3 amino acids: CASRLGQLNTEAFF. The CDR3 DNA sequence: TGTGCCAGCAGACTAGGACAGTTGAACACTGAAGCTTTCTTT.

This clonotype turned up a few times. The CDR3 DNA sequence: TGTGCCAGCAGCGGCTCTAGTGTCCCCTACAATGAGCAGTTCTTC. Amino acids: CASSGSSVPYNEQFF. The chain recombines TRBV7-3 with TRBJ2-1; no definite D call. Germline assignment: CDR1 SGHTA and CDR2 FQGTGA. V lost 5 bases and J 2 bases, leaving 13 bases between the germline ends. The CDR3 is made up of 15 amino acids. The full variable domain, in which reference TRBV7-3 and TRBJ2-1 provide the parts outside the CDR3, is GAGVSQTPSNKVTEKGKYVELRCDPISGHTALYWYRQSLGQGPEFLIYFQGTGAADDSGLPNDRFFAVRPEGSVSTLKIQRTERGDSAVYLCASSGSSVPYNEQFFGPGTRLTVL.

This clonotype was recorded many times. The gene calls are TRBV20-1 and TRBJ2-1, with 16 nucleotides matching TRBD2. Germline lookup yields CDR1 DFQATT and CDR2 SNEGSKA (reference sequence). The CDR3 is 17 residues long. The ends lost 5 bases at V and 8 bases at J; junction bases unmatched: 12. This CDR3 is CSASGTSGRGNLYEQFF. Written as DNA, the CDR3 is TGCAGTGCTTCCGGGACTAGCGGGAGGGGGAATTTGTATGAGCAGTTCTTC.

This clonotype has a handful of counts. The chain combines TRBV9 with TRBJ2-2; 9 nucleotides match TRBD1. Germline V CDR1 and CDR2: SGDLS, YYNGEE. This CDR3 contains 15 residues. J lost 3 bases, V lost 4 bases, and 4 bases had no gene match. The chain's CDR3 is CASSTGGADTGELFF. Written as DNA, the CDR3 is TGTGCCAGCAGCACAGGGGGCGCAGACACCGGGGAGCTGTTTTTT.

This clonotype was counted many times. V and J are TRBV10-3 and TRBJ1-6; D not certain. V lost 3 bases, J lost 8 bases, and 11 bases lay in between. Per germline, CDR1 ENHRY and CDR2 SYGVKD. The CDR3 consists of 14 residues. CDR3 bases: TGTGCCATCAGTGAAGGCCTCACCTATTCACCCCTCCACTTT. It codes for CAISEGLTYSPLHF.

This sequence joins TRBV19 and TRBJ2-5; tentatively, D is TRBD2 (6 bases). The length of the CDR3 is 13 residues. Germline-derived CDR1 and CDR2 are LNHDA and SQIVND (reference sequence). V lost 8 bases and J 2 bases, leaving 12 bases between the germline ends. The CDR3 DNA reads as TGTGCCAGTCGCGGGACCCTTCAAGAGACCCAGTACTTC. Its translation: CASRGTLQETQYF. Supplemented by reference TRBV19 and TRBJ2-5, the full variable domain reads DGGITQSPKYLFRKEGQNVTLSCEQNLNHDAMYWYRQDPGQGLRLIYYSQIVNDFQKGDIAEGYSVSREKKESFPLTVTSAQKNPTAFYLCASRGTLQETQYFGPGTRLLVL.

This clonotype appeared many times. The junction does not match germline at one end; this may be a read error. The CDR3 DNA reads TGTGCCAGCAGGGAAGTTTCTAGCGGATCCTACGAGCAGTACTTC. Translated, it gives CASREVSSGSYEQYF. This chain connects TRBV2 to TRBJ2-7, with 7 nucleotides matching TRBD2. CDR1 and CDR2 from the germline V gene are SNHLY and FYNNEI. This CDR3 region has 15 residues.

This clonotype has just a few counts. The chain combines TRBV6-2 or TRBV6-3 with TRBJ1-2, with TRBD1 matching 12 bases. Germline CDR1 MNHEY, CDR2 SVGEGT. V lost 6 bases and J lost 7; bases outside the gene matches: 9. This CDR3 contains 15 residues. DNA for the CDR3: TGTGCCAGCAGCAAGTTGGGACAGGGGGCTGGTGGCTACACCTTC. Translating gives CASSKLGQGAGGYTF.

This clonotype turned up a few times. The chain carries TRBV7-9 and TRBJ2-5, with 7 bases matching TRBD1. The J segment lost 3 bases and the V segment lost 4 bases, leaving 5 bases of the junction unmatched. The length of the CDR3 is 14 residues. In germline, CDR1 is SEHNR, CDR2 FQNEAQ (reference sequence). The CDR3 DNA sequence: TGTGCCAGCAGCTACTACGGGACAGAAGAGACCCAGTACTTC. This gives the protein CASSYYGTEETQYF.

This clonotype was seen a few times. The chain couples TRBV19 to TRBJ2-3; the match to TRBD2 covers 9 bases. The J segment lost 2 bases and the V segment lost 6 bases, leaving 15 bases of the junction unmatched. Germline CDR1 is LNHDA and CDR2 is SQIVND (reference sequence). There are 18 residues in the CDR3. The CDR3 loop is CASRSRGLASGTTDTQYF. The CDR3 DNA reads TGTGCCAGTAGGAGCCGTGGGTTGGCTAGCGGGACCACAGATACGCAGTATTTT.

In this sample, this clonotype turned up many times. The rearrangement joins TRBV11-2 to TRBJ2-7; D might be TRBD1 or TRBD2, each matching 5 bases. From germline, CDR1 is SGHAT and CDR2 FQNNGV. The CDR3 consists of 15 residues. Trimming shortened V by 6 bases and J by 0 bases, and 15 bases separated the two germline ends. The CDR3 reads CASRKPGRSSYEQYF. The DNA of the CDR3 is TGTGCCAGCAGAAAACCGGGACGGAGCTCCTACGAGCAGTACTTC.

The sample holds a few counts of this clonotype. CDR3 amino acids: CSARASENTGELFF. The CDR3 nucleotides read TGCAGTGCACGGGCTAGCGAGAACACCGGGGAGCTGTTTTTT. This chain uses TRBV20-1 with TRBJ2-2; a weak D match, TRBD2 (6 bases). CDR1 is DFQATT, CDR2 SNEGSKA, per germline (reference sequence). Trimming took 6 bases from V and 1 from J, leaving 12 bases between them. The CDR3 loop spans 14 amino acids.